The present TCR beta chain was sequenced within a study of blood T cell repertoires in COVID-19. Study-wide context: T cells, B-cell-depleted T cells, or PBMCs supplied cDNA or gDNA.

Sequencing used immunoSEQ multiplex PCR; TCRdb keeps in-frame clones, though not all of them. The sample includes fewer than 350,000 clones, over 75% of them seen just once. The J segment lost 5 bases and the V segment lost 5 bases, leaving 10 bases of the junction unmatched. Germline V gives CDR1 MNHEY, CDR2 SMNVEV (reference sequence). The CDR3 sequence is 16 residues long. This clonotype originated in a man aged 25 to 40 who had recovered from COVID-19. This chain links TRBV27 with TRBJ1-5, with 9 positions matching TRBD1. The sequenced sample consisted of PBMCs or T cells enriched from blood (not recorded which). This chain's CDR3 is CASSHRDRADHQPQHF. In DNA, the CDR3 is TGTGCCAGCAGTCACCGGGACAGGGCCGATCATCAGCCCCAGCATTTT.